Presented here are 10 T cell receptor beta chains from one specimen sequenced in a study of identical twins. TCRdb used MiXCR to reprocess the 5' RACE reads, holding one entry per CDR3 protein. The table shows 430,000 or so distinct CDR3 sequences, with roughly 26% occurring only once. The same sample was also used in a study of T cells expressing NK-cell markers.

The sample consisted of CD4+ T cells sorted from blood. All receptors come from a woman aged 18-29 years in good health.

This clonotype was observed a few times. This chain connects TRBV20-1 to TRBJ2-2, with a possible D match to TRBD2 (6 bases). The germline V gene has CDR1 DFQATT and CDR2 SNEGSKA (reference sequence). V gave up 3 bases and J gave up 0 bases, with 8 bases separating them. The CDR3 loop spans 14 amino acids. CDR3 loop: CSARGLPNTGELFF. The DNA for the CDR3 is TGCAGTGCTAGGGGACTTCCGAACACCGGGGAGCTGTTTTTT.

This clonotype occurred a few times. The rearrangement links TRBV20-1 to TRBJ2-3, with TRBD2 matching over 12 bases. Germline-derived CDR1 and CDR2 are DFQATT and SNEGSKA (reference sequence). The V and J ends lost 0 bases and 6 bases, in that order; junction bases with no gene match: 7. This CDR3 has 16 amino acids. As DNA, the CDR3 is TGCAGTGCTAGAGAGGCTAGCGGGGGGGCTTGGGATACGCAGTATTTT. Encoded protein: CSAREASGGAWDTQYF.

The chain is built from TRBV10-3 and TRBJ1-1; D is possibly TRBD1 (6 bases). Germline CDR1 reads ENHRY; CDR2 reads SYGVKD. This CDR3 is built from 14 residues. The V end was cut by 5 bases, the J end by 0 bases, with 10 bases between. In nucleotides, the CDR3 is TGTGCCATCAGTCCCAGGGGAATGAACACTGAAGCTTTCTTT. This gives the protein CAISPRGMNTEAFF.

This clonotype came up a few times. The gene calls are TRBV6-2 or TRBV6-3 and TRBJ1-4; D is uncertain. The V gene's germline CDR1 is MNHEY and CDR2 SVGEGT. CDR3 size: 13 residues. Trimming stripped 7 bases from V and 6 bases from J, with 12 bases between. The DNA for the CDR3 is TGTGCCAGCACCCTCGTCGCGGATGAAAAACTGTTTTTT. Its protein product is CASTLVADEKLFF.

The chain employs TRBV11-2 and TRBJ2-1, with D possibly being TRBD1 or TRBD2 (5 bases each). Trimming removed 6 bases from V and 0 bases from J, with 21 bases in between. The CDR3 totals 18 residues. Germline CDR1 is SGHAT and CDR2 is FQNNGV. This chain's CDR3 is CASRSIRRGGSSYNEQFF. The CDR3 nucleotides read TGTGCCAGCAGATCCATTAGAAGGGGTGGGAGCTCCTACAATGAGCAGTTCTTC.

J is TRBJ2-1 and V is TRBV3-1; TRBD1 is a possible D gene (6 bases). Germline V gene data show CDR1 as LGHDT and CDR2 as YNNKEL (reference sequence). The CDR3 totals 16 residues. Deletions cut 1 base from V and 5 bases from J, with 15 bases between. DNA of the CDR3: TGTGCCAGCAGCCAAGTTGGCAGGGGAAATCACAATGAGCAGTTCTTC. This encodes CASSQVGRGNHNEQFF.

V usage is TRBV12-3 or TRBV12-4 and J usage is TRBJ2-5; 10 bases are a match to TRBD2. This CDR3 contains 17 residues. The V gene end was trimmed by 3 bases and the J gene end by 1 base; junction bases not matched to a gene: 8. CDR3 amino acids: CASSLRGAGGPQETQYF. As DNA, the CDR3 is TGTGCCAGCAGTTTGAGGGGAGCGGGGGGGCCCCAAGAGACCCAGTACTTC.

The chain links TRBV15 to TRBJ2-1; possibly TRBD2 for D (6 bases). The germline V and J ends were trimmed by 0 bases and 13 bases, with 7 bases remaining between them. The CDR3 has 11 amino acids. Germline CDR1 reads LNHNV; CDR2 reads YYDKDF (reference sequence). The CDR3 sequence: CATSREGLQFF. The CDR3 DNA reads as TGTGCCACCAGCAGAGAGGGACTCCAGTTCTTC.

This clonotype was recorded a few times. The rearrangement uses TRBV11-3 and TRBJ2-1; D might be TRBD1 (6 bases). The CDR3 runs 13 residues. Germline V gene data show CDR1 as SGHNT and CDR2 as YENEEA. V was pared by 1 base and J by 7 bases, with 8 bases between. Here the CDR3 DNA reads TGTGCCAGCAGCTTAGGAGGACAGAATGAGCAGTTCTTC. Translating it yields CASSLGGQNEQFF.

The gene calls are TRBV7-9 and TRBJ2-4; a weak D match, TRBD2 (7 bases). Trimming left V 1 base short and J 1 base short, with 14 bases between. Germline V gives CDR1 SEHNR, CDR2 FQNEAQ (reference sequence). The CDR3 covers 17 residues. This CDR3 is CASSLEGGTIAKNIQYF. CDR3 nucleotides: TGTGCCAGCAGCTTAGAGGGGGGGACCATTGCCAAAAACATTCAGTACTTC.